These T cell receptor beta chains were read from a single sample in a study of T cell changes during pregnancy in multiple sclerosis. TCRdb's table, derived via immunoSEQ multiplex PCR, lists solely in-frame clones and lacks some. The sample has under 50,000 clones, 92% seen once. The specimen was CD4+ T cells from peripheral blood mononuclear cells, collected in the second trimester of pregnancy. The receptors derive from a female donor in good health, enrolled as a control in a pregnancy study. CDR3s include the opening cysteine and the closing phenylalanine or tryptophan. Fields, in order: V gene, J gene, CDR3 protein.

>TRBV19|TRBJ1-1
CASSSTVNTEAFF
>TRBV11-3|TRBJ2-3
CASSGELAGGTDTQYF
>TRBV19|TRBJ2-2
CASTPTGNTGELFF
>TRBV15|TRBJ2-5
CATSRDSRPSGDQETQYF
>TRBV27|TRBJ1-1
CASSLSRNTEAFF
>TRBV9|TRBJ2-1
CASSVGTGTGPFNEQFF
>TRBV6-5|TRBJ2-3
CASRMTVRGHTQYF
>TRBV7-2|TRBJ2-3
CASSRGLATIQKTQYF
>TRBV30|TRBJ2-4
CAWSVGGWIAKNIQYF
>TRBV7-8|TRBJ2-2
CASSHRVTGELFF
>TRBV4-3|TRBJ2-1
CASSQYQGKNEQFF
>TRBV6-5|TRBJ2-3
CASSYQGRGTDTQYF
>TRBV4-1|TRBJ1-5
CASSHPQAGVGQPQHF
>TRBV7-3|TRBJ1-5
CASSLRDSHYSNQPQHF
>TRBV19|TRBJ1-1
CASSGWGDGTEAFF
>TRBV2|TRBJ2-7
CASSGTASYEQYF
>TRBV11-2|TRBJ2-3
CASSFGLAGGLDTQYF
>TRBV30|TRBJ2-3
CAWSRAGGRFWGTKKGDTQYF
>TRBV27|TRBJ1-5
CASSFGTGSQPQHF
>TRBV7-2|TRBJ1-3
CASTGRGLPGNTIYF
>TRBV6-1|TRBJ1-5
CASSELSGVSQPQHF
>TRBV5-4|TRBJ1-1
CASSLDPRDTEAFF
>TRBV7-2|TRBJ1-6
CASSSGQGHNNSPLHF
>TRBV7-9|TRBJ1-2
CASSITGFDYGYTF
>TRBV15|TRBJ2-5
CATTDRGPSLRYQETQYF
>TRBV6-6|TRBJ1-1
CASSRQGLITEAFF
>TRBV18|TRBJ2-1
CASSPPWVAGSSYNEQFF
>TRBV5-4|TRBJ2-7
CASSLGLGVNYEQYF
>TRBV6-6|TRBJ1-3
CASSSTYRGNTIYF
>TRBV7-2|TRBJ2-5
CASSLTVLGETQYF
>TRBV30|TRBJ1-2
CAWSGATDRGLLGGYTF
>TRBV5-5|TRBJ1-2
CASSFEGGYGYTF